This T cell receptor beta chain came from a study of cytomegalovirus exposure and HLA in healthy donors. This CDR3 region has 18 residues. V lost 0 bases and J 2 bases, leaving 18 bases between the germline ends. Germline V gene lookup returns CDR1 SGHTS and CDR2 YDEGEE. The table lists this clone with a count of one. Measured with immunoSEQ multiplex PCR; TCRdb has only the in-frame clones, and not every one. The sample consists of 100,000 to 150,000 clones, around 92% of them appearing once. The chain combines TRBV5-8 with TRBJ1-5; possibly TRBD1 for D (5 bases). The source material was PBMCs. This TCR derives from a man aged 25 to 40 in good health and CMV-seronegative. The CDR3 sequence is CASSLEAGTRFGNQPQHF. As DNA, the CDR3 is TGTGCCAGCAGCTTGGAGGCAGGGACTAGATTCGGCAATCAGCCCCAGCATTTT.